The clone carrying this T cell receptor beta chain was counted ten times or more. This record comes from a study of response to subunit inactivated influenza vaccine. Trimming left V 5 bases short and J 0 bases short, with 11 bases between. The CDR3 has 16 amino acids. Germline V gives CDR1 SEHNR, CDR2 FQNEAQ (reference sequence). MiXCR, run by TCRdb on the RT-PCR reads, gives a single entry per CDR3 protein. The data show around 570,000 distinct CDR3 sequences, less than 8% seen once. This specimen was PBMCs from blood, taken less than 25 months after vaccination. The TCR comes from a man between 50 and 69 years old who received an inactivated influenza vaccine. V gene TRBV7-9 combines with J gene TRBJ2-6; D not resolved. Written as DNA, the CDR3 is TGTGCCAGCAGCCTCGATACTAACTCTGGGGCCAACGTCCTGACTTTC. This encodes CASSLDTNSGANVLTF.